These 18 T cell receptor beta chains were sequenced from one sample in a study of early T cells in non-severe SARS-CoV-2 infection. TCRdb recomputed calls from the 5' RACE reads with MiXCR, one row per CDR3 protein. The repertoire has tens of thousands of distinct CDR3 sequences, less than 15% of them found once; the top ten carry about 3.4%. Source material: whole blood. Every receptor here comes from an adult who was a healthcare worker with PCR-confirmed SARS-CoV-2 infection or an uninfected control (not recorded which).

The chain carries TRBV19 and TRBJ2-7, with TRBD2 as a possible D gene (5 bases). The CDR3 runs to 12 residues. V gave up 9 bases and J gave up 5 bases, with 14 bases separating them. Germline V gene data show CDR1 as LNHDA and CDR2 as SQIVND (reference sequence). The chain's CDR3 is CASSGDFNEQYF. DNA of the CDR3: TGTGCCAGCTCCGGGGATTTCAACGAGCAGTACTTC.

The V and J genes are TRBV6-2 or TRBV6-3 and TRBJ2-5; D unclear. The CDR3 spans 13 residues. The V gene's germline CDR1 is MNHEY and CDR2 SVGEGT. With 6 bases removed from V and 4 bases from J, the gap between germline ends came to 12 bases. The DNA for the CDR3 is TGTGCCAGCAGCTACGGGTATGGAGAGACCCAGTACTTC. This sequence encodes CASSYGYGETQYF.

The chain links TRBV6-4 to TRBJ1-3, with D maybe TRBD1 (5 bases). V lost 7 bases and J 3 bases, leaving 13 bases between the germline ends. This CDR3 comprises 14 residues. Germline loops: CDR1 MRHNA, CDR2 SNTAGT. The CDR3 reads CASNLTGLGNTIYF. Written as DNA, the CDR3 is TGTGCCAGCAACCTTACAGGACTTGGAAACACCATATATTTT.

In its sample, this clonotype was seen many times. This rearrangement joins TRBV3-1 to TRBJ2-7, with D unresolved. CDR1 and CDR2 (germline): LGHDT, YNNKEL (reference sequence). V was clipped by 1 base and J by 1 base, with 8 bases between them. This CDR3 region has 14 residues. The CDR3 reads CASSQGVGSYEQYF. Here the CDR3 DNA reads TGTGCCAGCAGCCAAGGGGTCGGGTCCTACGAGCAGTACTTC.

This clonotype appeared many times. The chain carries TRBV5-5 and TRBJ2-7; D ambiguous. The CDR3 length is 14 residues. Per the germline V gene, CDR1 is SGHKS and CDR2 is YYEKEE (reference sequence). V was clipped by 0 bases and J by 0 bases, with 7 bases between them. CDR3 nucleotide sequence: TGTGCCAGCAGCTTGGTTTTCGGCTCCTACGAGCAGTACTTC. Encoded protein: CASSLVFGSYEQYF.

This sequence joins TRBV28 and TRBJ2-1; tentatively, D is TRBD2 (7 bases). Germline V gives CDR1 MDHEN, CDR2 SYDVKM. This CDR3 region has 16 residues. Deletions cut 2 bases from V and 6 bases from J, with 17 bases between. This CDR3 reads CASSLGGAGVANEQFF. DNA for the CDR3: TGTGCCAGCAGTTTAGGGGGGGCGGGAGTCGCCAATGAGCAGTTCTTC. Supplemented by reference TRBV28 and TRBJ2-1, the full variable domain reads DVKVTQSSRYLVKRTGEKVFLECVQDMDHENMFWYRQDPGLGLRLIYFSYDVKMKEKGDIPEGYSVSREKKERFSLILESASTNQTSMYLCASSLGGAGVANEQFFGPGTRLTVL.

This clonotype appeared many times. V is TRBV5-8 and J is TRBJ1-2, with D uncertain. The CDR3 has 13 amino acids. CDR1 and CDR2 (germline): SGHTS, YDEGEE. Trimming pared 2 bases from V and 1 base from J, leaving 6 bases between. The CDR3 DNA follows: TGTGCCAGCAGCTTTGGGGATAACTATGGCTACACCTTC. This gives the protein CASSFGDNYGYTF.

J is TRBJ2-1 and V is TRBV5-1; D is perhaps TRBD2 (6 bases). Trimming shortened V by 4 bases and J by 2 bases, and 13 bases separated the two germline ends. The CDR3 has 15 residues. Per germline, CDR1 SGHRS and CDR2 YFSETQ. For the CDR3, the DNA is TGCGCCAGCAGCCCGGGGGACCTGGCCTACAATGAGCAGTTCTTC. This sequence encodes CASSPGDLAYNEQFF. The full variable domain, its missing parts supplied by reference TRBV5-1 and TRBJ2-1, is KAGVTQTPRYLIKTRGQQVTLSCSPISGHRSVSWYQQTPGQGLQFLFEYFSETQRNKGNFPGRFSGRQFSNSRSEMNVSTLELGDSALYLCASSPGDLAYNEQFFGPGTRLTVL.

On this clonotype: It may be a read error: a sequence one base away is much more abundant. This chain joins TRBV12-3 or TRBV12-4 and TRBJ1-1; a possible D gene is TRBD1 (5 bases). This CDR3 comprises 14 residues. V lost 3 bases to trimming and J lost 2 bases, with 10 bases between them. CDR3 nucleotides: TGTGCCAGCAGTTTCTGGGGGAGCAACACTGAAGCTTTCTTT. This codes for CASSFWGSNTEAFF.

The chain combines TRBV7-9 with TRBJ2-2; D assignment may be TRBD1 or TRBD2 (5 bases each). CDR1 is SEHNR and CDR2 is FQNEAQ in the germline V gene (reference sequence). This CDR3 has 17 amino acids. The V end lost 5 bases, the J end lost 3 bases, and 19 bases lay between the germline ends. The CDR3 protein is CASSPTELVGHTGELFF. The CDR3, as DNA: TGTGCCAGCAGCCCCACCGAACTAGTGGGACACACCGGGGAGCTGTTTTTT. Full variable domain (remainder filled in from reference TRBV7-9 and TRBJ2-2): DTGVSQNPRHKITKRGQNVTFRCDPISEHNRLYWYRQTLGQGPEFLTYFQNEAQLEKSRLLSDRFSAERPKGSFSTLEIQRTEQGDSAMYLCASSPTELVGHTGELFFGEGSRLTVL.

The chain employs TRBV7-3 and TRBJ2-2, with 7 positions matching TRBD2. This CDR3 region has 15 residues. The V and J ends lost 4 bases and 4 bases, in that order; junction bases with no gene match: 6. CDR1 is SGHTA, CDR2 FQGTGA, per germline. The CDR3 loop is CASSSAAGPTGELFF. The CDR3 nucleotides read TGTGCCAGCAGCTCGGCAGCGGGACCCACCGGGGAGCTGTTTTTT.

The gene calls are TRBV4-2 and TRBJ2-7, with 12 positions matching TRBD2. CDR1 and CDR2 (germline): LGHNA, YNFKEQ. Trimming removed 5 bases from V and 3 bases from J; junction bases left unmatched: 5. The CDR3 is made up of 15 amino acids. The CDR3 DNA follows: TGTGCCAGCAGCTCAAGACTAGCGGGAGACTACGAGCAGTACTTC. Residues: CASSSRLAGDYEQYF.

This clonotype was seen at least ten times. The chain combines TRBV29-1 with TRBJ2-7; D may be TRBD2 (5 bases). CDR3 length equals 11 residues. Germline lookup yields CDR1 SQVTM and CDR2 ANQGSEA. V lost 5 bases, J lost 4 bases, and 9 bases lay in between. In nucleotides, the CDR3 is TGCAGCGTTATACTAGAGTACGAGCAGTACTTC. This sequence encodes CSVILEYEQYF.

This clonotype was counted many times. The genes are TRBV18 and TRBJ1-1; D unclear. V lost 3 bases and J lost 2, with 7 bases in between. The CDR3 runs to 13 residues. The germline CDR1 and CDR2 sequences are KGHSH and LQKENI. CDR3 bases: TGTGCCAGCTCACCCACACGAAACACTGAAGCTTTCTTT. Translation: CASSPTRNTEAFF.

This chain connects TRBV20-1 to TRBJ2-5; perhaps TRBD2 as D (5 bases). Germline CDR1 reads DFQATT; CDR2 reads SNEGSKA (reference sequence). V was pared by 5 bases and J by 1 base, with 14 bases between. The CDR3 covers 14 residues. CDR3 region: CSAPRSGAQETQYF. CDR3 DNA sequence: TGCAGTGCTCCCCGAAGCGGAGCCCAAGAGACCCAGTACTTC.

Comment on this clonotype: Germline is not matched at one junction end, which may reflect a read error. This chain links TRBV28 with TRBJ2-4; D is ambiguous. The CDR3 covers 15 residues. Germline assignment: CDR1 MDHEN and CDR2 SYDVKM. DNA of the CDR3: TGTGCCAGCAGCACCCTAGGAATAGCCAAAAACACTCAGTACTTC. This translates into CASSTLGIAKNTQYF.

As concerns this clonotype: A much larger clone is a single base away; this may be a read error. The rearrangement joins TRBV6-5 to TRBJ2-4, with D possibly being TRBD1 (5 bases). The CDR3 consists of 13 residues. Germline CDR1 and CDR2: MNHEY and SVGAGI. Here the CDR3 DNA reads TGTGCCAGCAGTAGGACACTGGAAAACACTCAGTACTTC. Encoded protein: CASSRTLENTQYF.

The rearrangement uses TRBV6-5 and TRBJ2-1; perhaps TRBD1 as D (7 bases). Trimming removed 0 bases at V and 5 bases at J, with 14 bases between. CDR3 length: 16 amino acids. Germline V lookup: CDR1 MNHEY, CDR2 SVGAGI. The CDR3, as DNA: TGTGCCAGCAGTTACTCGGAGGGGGCGGGAAACAATGAGCAGTTCTTC. It specifies CASSYSEGAGNNEQFF.